The next 15 T cell receptor beta chains were all read from a single sample in a study of cytomegalovirus exposure and HLA in healthy donors. With 60 Vbeta and 13 Jbeta primers, the PCR was carried out. Libraries were prepared by immunoSEQ multiplex PCR; TCRdb keeps only in-frame clonotypes and omits some of them. This table has over 90,000 clones, roughly three quarters appearing once. The sequenced sample was PBMCs. The receptors were sampled from a male donor in good health and CMV-seropositive.

The rearrangement uses TRBV6-5 and TRBJ2-7; tentatively, D is TRBD1 (6 bases). Germline V CDR1 and CDR2: MNHEY, SVGAGI. The V and J ends lost 5 bases and 5 bases respectively, with 13 bases between them. This CDR3 has 13 amino acids. CDR3 sequence (DNA): TGTGCCAGCAGTGTCAGGGGCCAGGACGAGCAGTACTTC. Translating gives CASSVRGQDEQYF.

This chain connects TRBV9 to TRBJ2-7; D not certain. CDR1 is SGDLS and CDR2 is YYNGEE in the germline V gene. Deletions cut 0 bases from V and 0 bases from J, with 7 bases between. There are 14 residues in the CDR3. The CDR3 sequence is CASSVGHPSYEQYF. For the CDR3, the DNA is TGTGCCAGCAGCGTAGGGCACCCCTCCTACGAGCAGTACTTC.

This clone was seen once. The chain links TRBV6-4 to TRBJ2-1; D is unresolved. CDR1 is MRHNA, CDR2 SNTAGT, per germline. The CDR3 is 15 residues long. Trimming took off 8 bases at V and 4 bases at J, with 18 bases between the two ends. The CDR3 region is CASSPQPRNYNEQFF. CDR3 in DNA: TGTGCCAGCTCCCCCCAGCCGCGGAATTACAATGAGCAGTTCTTC.

This clone showed up just a few times. V usage is TRBV5-6 and J usage is TRBJ2-7; 7 nucleotides line up with TRBD2. The CDR3 loop spans 15 amino acids. The trim removed 3 bases at V and 7 bases at J, leaving 13 bases unmatched. The germline gives CDR1 SGHDT, CDR2 YYEEEE. The CDR3 region is CASSWTVGGEREQYF. The CDR3, as DNA: TGTGCCAGCAGCTGGACCGTGGGGGGGGAGAGAGAGCAGTACTTC.

The chain recombines TRBV9 with TRBJ2-3; D may be TRBD2 (6 bases). The germline CDR1 and CDR2 sequences are SGDLS and YYNGEE. CDR3 size: 15 residues. The V and J ends lost 0 bases and 4 bases respectively, with 12 bases between them. The CDR3 spells CASSVGGLKADTQYF. As DNA, the CDR3 is TGTGCCAGCAGCGTAGGGGGACTCAAGGCAGATACGCAGTATTTT.

J is TRBJ1-4 and V is TRBV28; no clear D gene. This CDR3 spans 12 amino acids. Germline V lookup: CDR1 MDHEN, CDR2 SYDVKM. The V and J ends lost 6 bases and 8 bases respectively, with 10 bases between them. CDR3 protein: CASRPGGEKLFF. CDR3 in DNA: TGTGCCAGCAGGCCAGGAGGGGAAAAACTGTTTTTT.

This clone was counted between two and nine times. J is TRBJ2-7 and V is TRBV7-2; D remains unclear. Germline V lookup: CDR1 SGHTA, CDR2 FQGNSA. The V and J ends lost 1 base and 2 bases respectively, with 9 bases between them. CDR3 length equals 14 residues. In nucleotides, the CDR3 is TGTGCCAGCAGCTTAGGGGCCGAGCCCTACGAGCAGTACTTC. As protein: CASSLGAEPYEQYF.

This clone was observed a few times. V usage is TRBV27 and J usage is TRBJ1-6, with D tentatively TRBD1 (5 bases). There are 16 residues in the CDR3. Deletions cut 0 bases from V and 10 bases from J, with 16 bases between. CDR1 MNHEY and CDR2 SMNVEV come from the germline V gene (reference sequence). Written as DNA, the CDR3 is TGTGCCAGCAGTTTATCCCCCGCGGGGCGTAACTCACCCCTCCACTTT. It translates to CASSLSPAGRNSPLHF.

This chain uses TRBV7-9 with TRBJ1-2; 7 positions agree with TRBD1. The CDR3 spans 16 residues. V was clipped by 6 bases and J by 4 bases; unmatched bases: 14. CDR1 and CDR2 from the germline V gene are SEHNR and FQNEAQ (reference sequence). The CDR3 nucleotides are TGTGCCAGCAGAAAGTCCGGGACAGAGACAACCTATGGCTACACCTTC. It encodes CASRKSGTETTYGYTF. The complete variable domain, with remaining parts taken from reference TRBV7-9 and TRBJ1-2, reads DTGVSQNPRHKITKRGQNVTFRCDPISEHNRLYWYRQTLGQGPEFLTYFQNEAQLEKSRLLSDRFSAERPKGSFSTLEIQRTEQGDSAMYLCASRKSGTETTYGYTFGSGTRLTVV.

The chain employs TRBV11-1 and TRBJ2-7; TRBD1 aligns across 7 bases. The CDR3 length is 16 residues. In germline, CDR1 is SGHAT, CDR2 FQDESV (reference sequence). The J segment lost 1 base and the V segment lost 1 base, leaving 7 bases of the junction unmatched. Written as DNA, the CDR3 is TGTGCCAGCAGCTTAGAGGCCAGGGGGATTTCCTACGAGCAGTACTTC. It encodes CASSLEARGISYEQYF. Variable domain in full (rest from reference TRBV11-1 and TRBJ2-7): EAEVAQSPRYKITEKSQAVAFWCDPISGHATLYWYRQILGQGPELLVQFQDESVVDDSQLPKDRFSAERLKGVDSTLKIQPAELGDSAMYLCASSLEARGISYEQYFGPGTRLTVT.

Here the CDR3 reads CASSLGGAGHQPQHF. CDR3 DNA: TGTGCCAGCAGCTTGGGGGGAGCGGGGCATCAGCCCCAGCATTTT. The chain is built from TRBV5-6 and TRBJ1-5; D is perhaps TRBD1 (5 bases). The germline gives CDR1 SGHDT, CDR2 YYEEEE. Trimming took 0 bases from V and 5 from J, leaving 12 bases between them. This CDR3 has 15 residues.

The chain couples TRBV6-5 to TRBJ2-1; no clear D gene. Germline CDR1 MNHEY, CDR2 SVGAGI. V shed 5 bases and J shed 12 bases, with 5 bases lying between them. The CDR3 loop spans 9 amino acids. In nucleotides, the CDR3 is TGTGCCAGCAGTCGTCCGCAGTTCTTC. This codes for CASSRPQFF.

The J gene is TRBJ2-7, the V gene TRBV21-1; the D call TRBD2 from the table was never checked on the DNA. TRBV21-1 is a pseudogene locus. The CDR3 extends over 15 amino acids. The CDR3 bases are TGTGCCAGCAGTCCTGGGCCTAGCGGGACCCACGAGCAGTACTTC. Translation: CASSPGPSGTHEQYF.

This clone was counted many times. In DNA, the CDR3 is TGCGCCAGCAGCCTCAGCGAAGAGCAGTACTTC. It encodes CASSLSEEQYF. The rearrangement uses TRBV4-1 and TRBJ2-7, with D unresolved. Trimming cost V 4 bases and J 7 bases, with 8 bases left between them. The CDR3 has 11 residues. Germline assignment: CDR1 MGHRA and CDR2 YSYEKL.

V usage is TRBV7-9 and J usage is TRBJ2-1; D possibly corresponds to TRBD2 (5 bases). Per germline, CDR1 SEHNR and CDR2 FQNEAQ (reference sequence). V lost 1 base to trimming and J lost 8 bases, with 12 bases between them. The CDR3 has 14 residues. This chain's CDR3 is CASSLDLFGDEQFF. Written as DNA, the CDR3 is TGTGCCAGCAGCTTAGATTTATTCGGGGATGAGCAGTTCTTC.